This TCR beta chain was found in a study of cytomegalovirus exposure and HLA in healthy donors. The PCR had 60 Vbeta and 13 Jbeta primers. Sequenced by immunoSEQ multiplex PCR; TCRdb stores in-frame clones only, minus some. The sample lists about 140,000 clones, about four fifths occurring once. CDR1 and CDR2 (germline): MDHEN, SYDVKM. The CDR3 runs to 15 residues. Unmatched junction bases numbered 4, after V lost 3 bases and J lost 0 bases. This TCR derives from a man aged 35 to 55 in good health and CMV-seronegative. The rearrangement uses TRBV28 and TRBJ2-7; 8 bases agree with TRBD2. The source material was PBMCs. DNA for the CDR3: TGTGCCAGCAGTTTTAGCGGGGCAAGCTCCTACGAGCAGTACTTC. Its protein product is CASSFSGASSYEQYF. Using reference TRBV28 and TRBJ2-7 for the parts outside the CDR3, the full variable domain is DVKVTQSSRYLVKRTGEKVFLECVQDMDHENMFWYRQDPGLGLRLIYFSYDVKMKEKGDIPEGYSVSREKKERFSLILESASTNQTSMYLCASSFSGASSYEQYFGPGTRLTVT.